The TCR beta chain described here comes from a study of long-term antiretroviral therapy in people with HIV. From each donor, at least one pre-ART PBMC sample and at least two post-ART PBMC samples were obtained. Overall study results and limits: The repertoire was dominated at all time points by clones expanded before ART. CDR3 length ranges were narrower in HIV repertoires than in controls.

Trimming cost V 1 base and J 6 bases, with 12 bases left between them. The CDR3 runs 14 residues. Germline values: CDR1 SEHNR, CDR2 FQNEAQ (reference sequence). Of note for this clone: Its antigen is unidentified.

Survey-level resolution applied to immunoSEQ assay v3.0. The assay was immunoSEQ multiplex PCR, and TCRdb's table has in-frame clones only and misses some. The table shows more than 15,000 clones, with roughly 94% occurring only once. The sequence was obtained from a woman aged 45-65 years with HIV. This chain links TRBV7-9 with TRBJ1-2; the D is unclear. This specimen consisted of unsorted PBMCs, obtained roughly 6.4 years after starting antiretroviral therapy. The CDR3 sequence: CASSLEVQTDGYTF. The DNA for the CDR3 is TGTGCCAGCAGCTTAGAGGTGCAGACGGATGGCTACACCTTC.